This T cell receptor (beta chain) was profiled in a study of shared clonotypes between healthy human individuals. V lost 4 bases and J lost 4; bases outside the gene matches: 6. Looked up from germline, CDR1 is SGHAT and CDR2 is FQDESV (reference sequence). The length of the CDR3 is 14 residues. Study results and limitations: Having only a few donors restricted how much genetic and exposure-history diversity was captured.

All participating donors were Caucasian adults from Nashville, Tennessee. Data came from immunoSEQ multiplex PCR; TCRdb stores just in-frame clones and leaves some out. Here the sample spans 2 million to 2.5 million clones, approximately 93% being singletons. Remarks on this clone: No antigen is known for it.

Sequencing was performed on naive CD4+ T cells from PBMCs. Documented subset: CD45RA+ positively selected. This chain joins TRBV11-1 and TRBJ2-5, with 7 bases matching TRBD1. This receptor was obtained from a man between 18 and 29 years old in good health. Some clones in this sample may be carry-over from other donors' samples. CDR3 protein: CASSYDRVGETQYF. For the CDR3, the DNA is TGTGCCAGCAGCTACGACAGGGTAGGAGAGACCCAGTACTTC.